The rows below give T cell receptor beta chains drawn from one sample of a study of blood T cell repertoires in COVID-19. This table comes from immunoSEQ multiplex PCR, and its TCRdb copy is limited to in-frame clones, with some not included. The repertoire has roughly 300,000 clones, 85% to 90% of them found once; the top ten carry around 1.5%. Sequenced input: peripheral blood. The origin of the receptors is a woman aged 40-49 years who had recovered from COVID-19. CDR3s include the opening cysteine and the closing phenylalanine or tryptophan. The D gene is left open where the match is weak. Rows give clone size only sometimes, using once, few, many, or a class for an expanded clone.

V gene: TRBV27; D gene: TRBD2; J gene: TRBJ2-2; clone size: NA; CDR3 DNA: TGTGCCAGCAGTTCGGGACTAGCGGGAACCGGGGAGCTGTTTTTT; CDR3 protein: CASSSGLAGTGELFF
V gene: TRBV28; D gene: NA; J gene: TRBJ1-5; clone size: NA; CDR3 DNA: TGTGCCAGCAGCGCCCGGGATAACCCCCAGCATTTT; CDR3 protein: CASSARDNPQHF
V gene: TRBV10-2; D gene: NA; J gene: TRBJ1-6; clone size: NA; CDR3 DNA: TGCGCCAGCACCAGAAACCGGGTCCTGCCCCAGTACAAGATTTCACCCCTCCACTTT; CDR3 protein: CASTRNRVLPQYKISPLHF
V gene: TRBV28; D gene: NA; J gene: TRBJ2-2; clone size: NA; CDR3 DNA: TGTGCCAGCAGTTCCACCCCGGGGAACGGGGAGCTGTTTTTT; CDR3 protein: CASSSTPGNGELFF
V gene: TRBV5-4; D gene: NA; J gene: TRBJ1-1; clone size: NA; CDR3 DNA: TGTGCCAGCACCCCAAGGGGGGGCCTCAACACTGAAGCTTTCTTT; CDR3 protein: CASTPRGGLNTEAFF
V gene: TRBV11-1; D gene: TRBD2; J gene: TRBJ2-1; clone size: NA; CDR3 DNA: TGTGCCAGCAGCGCGGGACTAGCGGGTGTTTACAATGAGCAGTTCTTC; CDR3 protein: CASSAGLAGVYNEQFF
V gene: TRBV15; D gene: NA; J gene: TRBJ2-7; clone size: NA; CDR3 DNA: TGTGCCACCAGCAGAGGTCGGTCAACAGAACCCGAGCAGTACTTC; CDR3 protein: CATSRGRSTEPEQYF
V gene: TRBV5-4; D gene: NA; J gene: TRBJ2-7; clone size: NA; CDR3 DNA: TGTGCCAGCAGCTTAGGTCTGGGACAATACTACGAGCAGTACTTC; CDR3 protein: CASSLGLGQYYEQYF
V gene: TRBV10-2; D gene: NA; J gene: TRBJ2-7; clone size: NA; CDR3 DNA: TGCGCCAGCAGTGAGAGGGACAAGCAGTACTTC; CDR3 protein: CASSERDKQYF
V gene: TRBV5-7; D gene: NA; J gene: TRBJ2-3; clone size: NA; CDR3 DNA: TGTGCCAGCTATGCTGGGACTCGCACAGATACGCAGTATTTT; CDR3 protein: CASYAGTRTDTQYF
V gene: TRBV7-9; D gene: NA; J gene: TRBJ2-2; clone size: NA; CDR3 DNA: TGTGCCAGCAGCTTAGGCCTAGAGCTTAACACCGGGGAGCTGTTTTTT; CDR3 protein: CASSLGLELNTGELFF
V gene: TRBV5-8; D gene: NA; J gene: TRBJ1-4; clone size: once; CDR3 DNA: TGTGCCAGCAGCTTGTGGCCCCTGTTTTTT; CDR3 protein: CASSLWPLFF
V gene: TRBV6-2/TRBV6-3; D gene: TRBD1; J gene: TRBJ2-2; clone size: few; CDR3 DNA: TGTGCCAGCAGTTACGTTTGGGACAGGGCTAACGGGGAGCTGTTTTTT; CDR3 protein: CASSYVWDRANGELFF
V gene: TRBV5-4; D gene: TRBD1; J gene: TRBJ2-7; clone size: NA; CDR3 DNA: TGTGCCAGCCGGACAGGGCACAGTGAGCAGTACTTC; CDR3 protein: CASRTGHSEQYF
V gene: TRBV2; D gene: TRBD2; J gene: TRBJ2-1; clone size: NA; CDR3 DNA: TGTGCCAGCAGACTTAGCGGGGGGGTCTCCTACAATGAGCAGTTCTTC; CDR3 protein: CASRLSGGVSYNEQFF
V gene: TRBV6-5; D gene: NA; J gene: TRBJ2-5; clone size: NA; CDR3 DNA: TGTGCCAGCAGTTACGTGGAGGGGGCGGGAGAGACCCAGTACTTC; CDR3 protein: CASSYVEGAGETQYF
V gene: TRBV5-5; D gene: NA; J gene: TRBJ2-2; clone size: NA; CDR3 DNA: TGTGCCAGCAGCTTGTTGGGGGGAACCGGGGAGCTGTTTTTT; CDR3 protein: CASSLLGGTGELFF
V gene: TRBV30; D gene: NA; J gene: TRBJ1-5; clone size: few; CDR3 DNA: TGTGCCTGGAGTTCCAGGGGCAATCAGCCCCAGCATTTT; CDR3 protein: CAWSSRGNQPQHF
V gene: TRBV6-1; D gene: NA; J gene: TRBJ1-5; clone size: NA; CDR3 DNA: TGTGCCAGCAGTGATCGTTACAGGCCCGATCAGCCCCAGCATTTT; CDR3 protein: CASSDRYRPDQPQHF
V gene: TRBV10-2; D gene: NA; J gene: TRBJ1-2; clone size: NA; CDR3 DNA: TGCGCCAGCAGTGAGTATGGGACATTCTATGGCTACACCTTC; CDR3 protein: CASSEYGTFYGYTF
V gene: TRBV9; D gene: TRBD1; J gene: TRBJ2-6; clone size: NA; CDR3 DNA: TGTGCCAGCAGCGTTCAGGACAGGGGATCTGGGGCCAACGTCCTGACTTTC; CDR3 protein: CASSVQDRGSGANVLTF
V gene: TRBV6-5; D gene: NA; J gene: TRBJ2-2; clone size: NA; CDR3 DNA: TGTGCCAGCAGTTACTCTCAGGGCAACACCGGGGAGCTGTTTTTT; CDR3 protein: CASSYSQGNTGELFF
V gene: TRBV5-1; D gene: NA; J gene: TRBJ2-2; clone size: NA; CDR3 DNA: TGCGCCAGCAGCTTGGACAGAAACACCGGGGAGCTGTTTTTT; CDR3 protein: CASSLDRNTGELFF
V gene: TRBV6-6; D gene: NA; J gene: TRBJ2-3; clone size: NA; CDR3 DNA: TGTGCCAGCAGCCCAGGGCCCACAGATACGCAGTATTTT; CDR3 protein: CASSPGPTDTQYF
V gene: TRBV6-5; D gene: TRBD2; J gene: TRBJ2-3; clone size: NA; CDR3 DNA: TGTGCCAGCAGGCCTGCGGGGGTAATGACAGATACGCAGTATTTT; CDR3 protein: CASRPAGVMTDTQYF
V gene: TRBV30; D gene: NA; J gene: TRBJ1-3; clone size: NA; CDR3 DNA: TGTGCCTGGAGTGGGGGCATAGTTGCTGGAAACACCATATATTTT; CDR3 protein: CAWSGGIVAGNTIYF
V gene: TRBV7-2; D gene: NA; J gene: TRBJ1-1; clone size: NA; CDR3 DNA: TGTGCCAGCAGCTTAAGGGGTTTAGGGGACATGAACACTGAAGCTTTCTTT; CDR3 protein: CASSLRGLGDMNTEAFF
V gene: TRBV5-1; D gene: NA; J gene: TRBJ2-4; clone size: once; CDR3 DNA: TGCGCCAGCAGCTTGGACTTTTACAAAAACATTCAGTACTTC; CDR3 protein: CASSLDFYKNIQYF
V gene: TRBV27; D gene: NA; J gene: TRBJ1-2; clone size: once; CDR3 DNA: TGTGCCAGCAGCTCGGACAGCTTCGTTGGCTACACCTTC; CDR3 protein: CASSSDSFVGYTF
V gene: TRBV2; D gene: NA; J gene: TRBJ1-2; clone size: NA; CDR3 DNA: TGTGCCAGCAGTGAAACTGCCGGGTATAGCTATGGCTACACCTTC; CDR3 protein: CASSETAGYSYGYTF
V gene: TRBV18; D gene: NA; J gene: TRBJ1-2; clone size: NA; CDR3 DNA: TGTGCCAGCTCACCGGCCAGGGAATATGGCTACACCTTC; CDR3 protein: CASSPAREYGYTF
V gene: TRBV7-9; D gene: TRBD1; J gene: TRBJ2-1; clone size: NA; CDR3 DNA: TGTGCCAGCAGCCTAGACAGGGTGGGCTACAATGAGCAGTTCTTC; CDR3 protein: CASSLDRVGYNEQFF
V gene: TRBV6-2/TRBV6-3; D gene: NA; J gene: TRBJ2-1; clone size: once; CDR3 DNA: TGTGCCAGCAGTTGGGGGGATGAGCAGTTCTTC; CDR3 protein: CASSWGDEQFF
V gene: TRBV2; D gene: NA; J gene: TRBJ2-5; clone size: NA; CDR3 DNA: TGTGCCAGCCACCAGGAGGGGGCGGGTTTGGGGACCCAGTACTTC; CDR3 protein: CASHQEGAGLGTQYF
V gene: TRBV9; D gene: TRBD1; J gene: TRBJ2-7; clone size: NA; CDR3 DNA: TGTGCCAGCAGCCGTAGGGACAGCTCCTACGAGCAGTACTTC; CDR3 protein: CASSRRDSSYEQYF
V gene: TRBV5-1; D gene: NA; J gene: TRBJ1-1; clone size: NA; CDR3 DNA: TGCGCCAGCAGCTTGGCCGGCGGGGGGAACACTGAAGCTTTCTTT; CDR3 protein: CASSLAGGGNTEAFF
V gene: TRBV5-8; D gene: TRBD2; J gene: TRBJ2-1; clone size: NA; CDR3 DNA: TGTGCCAGCAGCTTTGGATTAACCGGGACTAGCGACAAGCAGTTCTTC; CDR3 protein: CASSFGLTGTSDKQFF
V gene: TRBV6-5; D gene: NA; J gene: TRBJ1-1; clone size: NA; CDR3 DNA: TGTGCCAGCAGTTACTCGGTAGGGGTTGAAGCTTTCTTT; CDR3 protein: CASSYSVGVEAFF
V gene: TRBV11-1; D gene: TRBD2; J gene: TRBJ2-5; clone size: NA; CDR3 DNA: TGTGCCAGCAGCAACCGAGCGGGGGGGCAAGAGACCCAGTACTTC; CDR3 protein: CASSNRAGGQETQYF
V gene: TRBV4-1; D gene: NA; J gene: TRBJ1-1; clone size: NA; CDR3 DNA: TGCGCCAGCAGCCAAGTAGCGGGGTGGAACACTGAAGCTTTCTTT; CDR3 protein: CASSQVAGWNTEAFF
V gene: TRBV2; D gene: TRBD1; J gene: TRBJ2-1; clone size: once; CDR3 DNA: TGTGCCAGCAGTGCCGGGACAGTAGGGCCCTACAATGAGCAGTTCTTC; CDR3 protein: CASSAGTVGPYNEQFF
V gene: TRBV19; D gene: NA; J gene: TRBJ1-2; clone size: once; CDR3 DNA: TGTGCCAGTAGTATGCTGGCAGATGGCTACACCTTC; CDR3 protein: CASSMLADGYTF
V gene: TRBV4-1; D gene: NA; J gene: TRBJ1-5; clone size: NA; CDR3 DNA: TGCGCCAGCAGCCAAGGATTCGGAAACAGGGCTGGCGGTCAGCCCCAGCATTTT; CDR3 protein: CASSQGFGNRAGGQPQHF
V gene: TRBV5-5; D gene: NA; J gene: TRBJ2-7; clone size: NA; CDR3 DNA: TGTGCCAGCAACCCGACAGCCACCTACGAGCAGTACTTC; CDR3 protein: CASNPTATYEQYF
V gene: TRBV6-5; D gene: NA; J gene: TRBJ1-2; clone size: NA; CDR3 DNA: TGTGCCAGCAGTTATAGGGGGACCTATGGCTACACCTTC; CDR3 protein: CASSYRGTYGYTF
V gene: TRBV3-1/TRBV3-2; D gene: TRBD1; J gene: TRBJ1-1; clone size: NA; CDR3 DNA: TGTGCCAGCAGCCAAGACCGGGGACAGGACGCGAAACCATTGAACACTGAAGCTTTCTTT; CDR3 protein: CASSQDRGQDAKPLNTEAFF
V gene: TRBV5-1; D gene: NA; J gene: TRBJ1-6; clone size: NA; CDR3 DNA: TGCGCCAGCAGCTTATGGGGGAGGGATAATTCACCCCTCCACTTT; CDR3 protein: CASSLWGRDNSPLHF
V gene: TRBV18; D gene: NA; J gene: TRBJ2-3; clone size: NA; CDR3 DNA: TGTGCCAGCTCACCACGGGGGGAGGAAGATACGCAGTATTTT; CDR3 protein: CASSPRGEEDTQYF
V gene: TRBV10-2; D gene: NA; J gene: TRBJ2-7; clone size: NA; CDR3 DNA: TGCGCCAGCGCCTTTCCGTTTACATCTCATTCAGTCGCCGAGCAGTACTTC; CDR3 protein: CASAFPFTSHSVAEQYF
V gene: TRBV7-3; D gene: NA; J gene: TRBJ2-3; clone size: NA; CDR3 DNA: TGTGCCAGCAGCTTGGGCTACACAGATACGCAGTATTTT; CDR3 protein: CASSLGYTDTQYF
V gene: TRBV19; D gene: NA; J gene: TRBJ1-1; clone size: NA; CDR3 DNA: TGTGCCAGTAGTATAGAAGGGGACACTGAAGCTTTCTTT; CDR3 protein: CASSIEGDTEAFF
V gene: TRBV5-1; D gene: NA; J gene: TRBJ1-4; clone size: NA; CDR3 DNA: TGCGCCAGCAGCTTGAGACAGGCGACTAATGAAAAACTGTTTTTT; CDR3 protein: CASSLRQATNEKLFF
V gene: TRBV5-1; D gene: NA; J gene: TRBJ1-2; clone size: NA; CDR3 DNA: TGCGCCAGCAGCTTGGTGGACAGTGGCTACACCTTC; CDR3 protein: CASSLVDSGYTF
V gene: TRBV27; D gene: NA; J gene: TRBJ2-7; clone size: once; CDR3 DNA: TGTGCCAGCAGTCAAATTCACAACTCCTACGAGCAGTACTTC; CDR3 protein: CASSQIHNSYEQYF
V gene: TRBV9; D gene: NA; J gene: TRBJ1-3; clone size: NA; CDR3 DNA: TGTGCCAGCAGCGTACAGGGTTCTGGAAACACCATATATTTT; CDR3 protein: CASSVQGSGNTIYF